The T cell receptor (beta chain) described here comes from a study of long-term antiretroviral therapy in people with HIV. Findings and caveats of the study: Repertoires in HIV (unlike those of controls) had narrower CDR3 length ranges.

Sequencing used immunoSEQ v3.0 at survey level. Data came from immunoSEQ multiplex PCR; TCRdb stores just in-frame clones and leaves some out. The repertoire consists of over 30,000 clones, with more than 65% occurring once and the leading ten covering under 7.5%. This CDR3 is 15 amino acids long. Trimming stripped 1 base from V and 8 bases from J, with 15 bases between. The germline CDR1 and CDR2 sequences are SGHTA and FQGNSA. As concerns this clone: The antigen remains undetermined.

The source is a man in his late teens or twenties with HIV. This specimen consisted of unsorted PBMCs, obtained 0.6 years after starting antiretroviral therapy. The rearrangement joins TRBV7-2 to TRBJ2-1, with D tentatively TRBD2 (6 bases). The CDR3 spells CASSLGGGKADEQFF. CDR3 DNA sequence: TGTGCCAGCAGCTTAGGGGGAGGCAAGGCAGATGAGCAGTTCTTC.